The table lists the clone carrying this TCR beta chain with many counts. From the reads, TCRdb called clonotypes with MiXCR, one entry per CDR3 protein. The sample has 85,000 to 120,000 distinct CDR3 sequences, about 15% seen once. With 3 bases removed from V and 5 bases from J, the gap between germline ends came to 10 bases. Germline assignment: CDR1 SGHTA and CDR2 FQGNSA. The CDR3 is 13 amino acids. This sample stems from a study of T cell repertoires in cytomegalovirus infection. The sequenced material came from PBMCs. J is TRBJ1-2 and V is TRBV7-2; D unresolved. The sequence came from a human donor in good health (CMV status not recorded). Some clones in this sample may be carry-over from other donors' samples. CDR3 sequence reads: CASSFSQQYGYTF. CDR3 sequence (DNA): TGTGCCAGCAGCTTTTCGCAGCAATATGGCTACACCTTC. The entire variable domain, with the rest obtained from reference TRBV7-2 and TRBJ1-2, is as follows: GAGVSQSPSNKVTEKGKDVELRCDPISGHTALYWYRQSLGQGLEFLIYFQGNSAPDKSGLPSDRFSAERTGGSVSTLTIQRTQQEDSAVYLCASSFSQQYGYTFGSGTRLTVV.